This TCR beta chain was sequenced in a study of STAT5B mutations in CD4+ large granular lymphocyte leukemia. The wider study: Among healthy donors, a particular HLA allele went with more CDR3 'QG' motifs.

This table comes from immunoSEQ multiplex PCR, and its TCRdb copy is limited to in-frame clones, with some not included. The table includes over 30,000 clones, 87% detected once. The CDR3 spans 16 residues. The V gene's germline CDR1 is LNHDA and CDR2 SQIVND (reference sequence). With V trimmed by 3 bases and J by 3 bases, 6 bases remained unmatched. Sequenced sample: CD4+ T cells from blood buffy coats. The clonotype originates from a human donor in good health. The genes are TRBV19 and TRBJ2-2; 8 bases match TRBD2. CDR3 nucleotide sequence: TGTGCCAGTAGTATCATGACTAGCGCTTACACCGGGGAGCTGTTTTTT. Encoded protein: CASSIMTSAYTGELFF.